The 8 T cell receptor beta chains given below trace back to one sample, sequenced in a study of cytomegalovirus exposure and HLA in healthy donors. PCR amplification relied on 60 Vbeta primers (plus 13 Jbeta primers). Only in-frame clones appear in the TCRdb table, and some are missing; sequencing was by immunoSEQ multiplex PCR. The sample consists of more than 140,000 clones, over 60% of them appearing once. Input material: PBMCs. Source of these receptors: a woman under 40 in good health and CMV-seropositive.

V is TRBV5-1 and J is TRBJ2-1; D perhaps matches TRBD1 (6 bases). Trimming shortened V by 9 bases and J by 4 bases, and 17 bases separated the two germline ends. This CDR3 contains 14 residues. From germline, CDR1 is SGHRS and CDR2 YFSETQ. CDR3 sequence reads: CATKTKGEYNEQFF. The CDR3 DNA follows: TGCGCCACAAAGACTAAGGGGGAATACAATGAGCAGTTCTTC. The full variable domain, its missing parts supplied by reference TRBV5-1 and TRBJ2-1, is KAGVTQTPRYLIKTRGQQVTLSCSPISGHRSVSWYQQTPGQGLQFLFEYFSETQRNKGNFPGRFSGRQFSNSRSEMNVSTLELGDSALYLCATKTKGEYNEQFFGPGTRLTVL.

J is TRBJ2-3 and V is TRBV6-4, with D perhaps matching TRBD2 (6 bases). In germline, CDR1 is MRHNA, CDR2 SNTAGT. The CDR3 runs to 15 residues. V was cut by 3 bases and J by 0 bases, with 10 bases left in between. This CDR3 reads CASSDGSGSTDTQYF. CDR3 in DNA: TGTGCCAGCAGTGATGGAAGCGGGAGCACAGATACGCAGTATTTT.

Worth noting for this clone: The same CDR3 is also encoded by other DNA sequences in this sample. The V and J genes are TRBV6-5 and TRBJ1-2; 9 nucleotides align to TRBD1. From germline, CDR1 is MNHEY and CDR2 SVGAGI. After removal of 5 bases from V and 3 bases from J, the junction contained 4 bases not matched to a gene. CDR3 length equals 14 residues. CDR3: CASSRQGGDYGYTF. CDR3 bases: TGTGCCAGCAGTCGACAGGGGGGGGACTATGGCTACACCTTC.

The rearrangement joins TRBV5-1 to TRBJ2-7, with TRBD2 identical over 13 bases. Germline loops: CDR1 SGHRS, CDR2 YFSETQ. Trimming at V came to 2 bases and at J to 2 bases, leaving 7 bases not matched to a gene. The CDR3 is 17 amino acids. Here the CDR3 DNA reads TGCGCCAGCAGCTTTACTAGCGGGAGGGCAAAGACCTACGAGCAGTACTTC. Residues: CASSFTSGRAKTYEQYF.

The chain joins TRBV5-1 to TRBJ2-7, with a possible D match to TRBD2 (5 bases). Trimming pared 0 bases from V and 3 bases from J, leaving 10 bases between. The CDR3 contains 14 residues. Germline V CDR1 and CDR2: SGHRS, YFSETQ. This CDR3 is CASSLDAGRYEQYF. CDR3 DNA: TGCGCCAGCAGCTTGGATGCGGGCCGCTACGAGCAGTACTTC.

The chain couples TRBV6-5 to TRBJ1-5; D is unclear. V lost 4 bases to trimming and J lost 0 bases, with 4 bases between them. CDR1 is MNHEY and CDR2 is SVGAGI in the germline V gene. The CDR3 covers 13 residues. The CDR3 coding sequence is TGTGCCAGCAGTTTTAATAGCAATCAGCCCCAGCATTTT. Translating gives CASSFNSNQPQHF.

This clone was seen a few times. The V gene is TRBV5-6, the J gene TRBJ1-4, with a tentative D call TRBD1 (5 bases). V was cut by 4 bases and J by 2 bases, with 18 bases left in between. Germline V lookup: CDR1 SGHDT, CDR2 YYEEEE. The CDR3 is made up of 17 amino acids. The DNA of the CDR3 is TGTGCCAGCAGCGGTGGCCCCCAGGGCCGTACTAATGAAAAACTGTTTTTT. This gives the protein CASSGGPQGRTNEKLFF.

The genes are TRBV5-4 and TRBJ2-3; 8 bases match TRBD2. The V gene's germline CDR1 is SGHNT and CDR2 YYREEE (reference sequence). This CDR3 spans 16 amino acids. Germline trimming cut 0 bases from V and 6 bases from J; bases unmatched to any gene: 9. The CDR3 loop reads CASSLGSGRGRDTQYF. The CDR3 DNA is TGTGCCAGCAGCTTGGGAAGCGGGAGAGGGAGGGATACGCAGTATTTT.